The present T cell receptor (beta chain) was sequenced within a study of CD8 T cells in ankylosing spondylitis. General study points: Typical of ankylosing spondylitis blood, it appeared, was a TCR beta motif of 7 or 8 highly homologous variants. In reactive arthritis synovial fluid and blood, some motif variants had been reported before. CD8+ by phenotype, disease-linked clones were relatively rare in peripheral blood.

This clonotype was seen at least ten times. Its antigen is as yet unknown. Generation of TCR beta libraries employed quantitative 5'-RACE incorporating molecular barcodes. TCRdb re-called the 5' RACE reads with MiXCR, one entry per CDR3 protein. This repertoire shows about 220,000 distinct CDR3 sequences, about 10% found once; its top ten account for 21%. The germline CDR1 and CDR2 sequences are MDHEN and SYDVKM. The V and J ends lost 1 base and 0 bases respectively, with 19 bases between them. This CDR3 region has 19 residues. The chain links TRBV28 to TRBJ1-5; perhaps TRBD1 as D (6 bases). The origin of this receptor is a male donor with ankylosing spondylitis or in good health (not recorded which). The specimen was blood, either unsorted or a sorted T cell fraction (not recorded which). CDR3 nucleotide sequence: TGTGCCAGCAGTTTATCCGGGGGCCCCACCCCTTATAGCAATCAGCCCCAGCATTTT. It codes for CASSLSGGPTPYSNQPQHF. The complete variable domain, with remaining parts taken from reference TRBV28 and TRBJ1-5, reads DVKVTQSSRYLVKRTGEKVFLECVQDMDHENMFWYRQDPGLGLRLIYFSYDVKMKEKGDIPEGYSVSREKKERFSLILESASTNQTSMYLCASSLSGGPTPYSNQPQHFGDGTRLSIL.